Shown below are 16 T cell receptor beta chains from a single sample sequenced in a study of CD4 T cells in relation to SARS-CoV-2 and coronaviruses. Before the COVID-19 pandemic, during about 2010-2018, CD4+ T cells were taken from unexposed donors. Isolation of CD4+ T cells took place after around 11 days in culture. These TCRs are of unknown antigen specificity. Assay: immunoSEQ multiplex PCR; the TCRdb copy retains only in-frame clones and omits some. The sample yields approximately 17,000 clones, approximately 80% seen once. The sequencing input was CD4+ T cells from PBMCs, cultured in vitro. Receptors were obtained from a human donor in good health.

The chain links TRBV27 to TRBJ1-2; D is uncertain. V lost 4 bases and J 2 bases, leaving 8 bases between the germline ends. Germline V gene lookup returns CDR1 MNHEY and CDR2 SMNVEV (reference sequence). The CDR3 sequence is 13 residues long. The CDR3 DNA reads TGTGCCAGCAGTTGGGCAGGAAACTATGGCTACACCTTC. It yields the protein CASSWAGNYGYTF.

The chain joins TRBV5-1 to TRBJ1-5; TRBD1 aligns across 7 bases. The junction had 6 bases not matched to a gene; V was cut back by 2 bases and J by 7 bases. In germline, CDR1 is SGHRS, CDR2 YFSETQ. This CDR3 contains 14 residues. The DNA of the CDR3 is TGCGCCAGCAGCTTAGGGGGCGCCGGGCAGCCCCAGCATTTT. It codes for CASSLGGAGQPQHF.

This chain connects TRBV6-1 to TRBJ2-2, with D maybe TRBD1 (5 bases). V lost 4 bases and J 4 bases, leaving 19 bases between the germline ends. Germline values: CDR1 MNHNS, CDR2 SASEGT. This CDR3 contains 17 residues. CDR3: CASSVQDAQEITGELFF. CDR3 sequence (DNA): TGTGCCAGCAGTGTACAGGATGCCCAAGAGATCACCGGGGAGCTGTTTTTT.

CDR3 amino acids: CAIGQLGTGNTIYF. CDR3 nucleotides: TGTGCCATCGGACAACTTGGTACTGGAAACACCATATATTTT. The chain uses TRBV10-3 and TRBJ1-3, with a possible D match to TRBD1 (5 bases). Trimming pared 8 bases from V and 2 bases from J, leaving 13 bases between. This CDR3 has 14 residues. Per the germline V gene, CDR1 is ENHRY and CDR2 is SYGVKD.

The rearrangement links TRBV19 to TRBJ1-5; D uncertain. Trimming pared 3 bases from V and 4 bases from J, leaving 10 bases between. CDR1 is LNHDA and CDR2 is SQIVND in the germline V gene (reference sequence). The CDR3 contains 14 residues. The DNA of the CDR3 is TGTGCCAGTAGTATTTCCGGACCAAATCAGCCCCAGCATTTT. It encodes CASSISGPNQPQHF.

The V call is TRBV28, the J call TRBJ1-5; TRBD1 is a possible D gene (5 bases). This CDR3 is built from 15 residues. Trimming stripped 3 bases from V and 6 bases from J, with 15 bases between. Germline CDR1 reads MDHEN; CDR2 reads SYDVKM. CDR3 residues: CASSFGRGWGQPQHF. In nucleotides, the CDR3 is TGTGCCAGCAGTTTCGGTAGGGGCTGGGGTCAGCCCCAGCATTTT.

V and J are TRBV3-1 (or the pseudogene TRBV3-2) and TRBJ2-7, with a possible D match to TRBD1 (6 bases). The length of the CDR3 is 14 residues. Per the germline V gene, CDR1 is LGHDT and CDR2 is YNNKEL (reference sequence). V was pared by 1 base and J by 3 bases, with 10 bases between. CDR3 sequence: CASSQVPGVYEQYF. CDR3 DNA sequence: TGTGCCAGCAGCCAAGTGCCAGGGGTCTACGAGCAGTACTTC.

The rearrangement uses TRBV19 and TRBJ1-1; D is possibly TRBD1 (5 bases). Trimming pared 5 bases from V and 9 bases from J, leaving 22 bases between. The CDR3 is made up of 15 amino acids. Germline CDR1 LNHDA, CDR2 SQIVND (reference sequence). This CDR3 is CASSVSYRDLFKAFF. The CDR3, as DNA: TGTGCCAGTAGTGTCAGCTACCGGGACCTTTTTAAAGCTTTCTTT.

The chain employs TRBV18 and TRBJ2-1; 10 bases fit TRBD2. This CDR3 has 13 amino acids. The trim removed 5 bases at V and 7 bases at J, leaving 2 bases unmatched. Germline assignment: CDR1 KGHSH and CDR2 LQKENI. The CDR3 nucleotides read TGTGCCAGCTCAACTAGCGGGGTAAATGAGCAGTTCTTC. Its protein product is CASSTSGVNEQFF.

The V and J genes are TRBV7-8 and TRBJ2-1, with 13 bases that match TRBD2. Germline V gene sequence: CDR1 SGHVS, CDR2 FQNEAQ. The CDR3 consists of 16 residues. With 4 bases clipped from V and 10 bases from J, the junction kept 10 bases outside the gene matches. The CDR3 is CASSSNGLAGDWEQFF. CDR3 coding DNA: TGTGCCAGCAGCTCCAACGGACTAGCGGGAGATTGGGAGCAGTTCTTC.

This rearrangement joins TRBV6-5 to TRBJ1-1; 9 nucleotides align to TRBD1. Unmatched junction bases numbered 7, after V lost 6 bases and J lost 2 bases. The germline gives CDR1 MNHEY, CDR2 SVGAGI. The CDR3 extends over 15 amino acids. CDR3 sequence: CASRQNRGLNTEAFF. DNA of the CDR3: TGTGCCAGCAGGCAAAACAGGGGGCTTAACACTGAAGCTTTCTTT.

The chain is built from TRBV27 and TRBJ2-7; TRBD2 is a possible D gene (5 bases). Trimming pared 8 bases from V and 4 bases from J, leaving 18 bases between. Germline CDR1 reads MNHEY; CDR2 reads SMNVEV (reference sequence). This CDR3 comprises 14 residues. The CDR3 spells CASARANWEYEQYF. The CDR3 nucleotides are TGTGCCAGCGCCCGGGCCAACTGGGAGTACGAGCAGTACTTC.

The rearrangement links TRBV20-1 to TRBJ2-7; the match to TRBD1 covers 8 bases. V lost 6 bases and J lost 6; bases outside the gene matches: 4. The CDR3 has 11 amino acids. Per germline, CDR1 DFQATT and CDR2 SNEGSKA (reference sequence). The CDR3 nucleotides read TGCAGTGCCGGACAGGGACGCGAGCAGTACTTC. Encoded protein: CSAGQGREQYF.

CDR3 loop: CSVDNYGYTF. In DNA, the CDR3 is TGCAGCGTTGACAACTATGGCTACACCTTC. This chain connects TRBV29-1 to TRBJ1-2; unclear D gene. With 3 bases removed from V and 2 bases from J, the gap between germline ends came to 1 base. This CDR3 has 10 residues. The germline V gene has CDR1 SQVTM and CDR2 ANQGSEA.

This chain joins TRBV5-1 and TRBJ1-1; D is unresolved. The CDR3 sequence is 15 residues long. The ends were cut back, 6 bases at V and 0 bases at J, with 15 bases in the middle. Germline CDR1 and CDR2: SGHRS and YFSETQ. This chain's CDR3 is CASKPGPAVNTEAFF. DNA for the CDR3: TGCGCCAGCAAGCCTGGGCCAGCGGTGAACACTGAAGCTTTCTTT.

The chain recombines TRBV6-4 with TRBJ1-6; D is possibly TRBD1 (6 bases). Germline V CDR1 and CDR2: MRHNA, SNTAGT. The CDR3 extends over 16 amino acids. Trimming took 0 bases from V and 7 from J, leaving 13 bases between them. CDR3 residues: CASSDSGGAGNSPLHF. CDR3 DNA: TGTGCCAGCAGTGACTCGGGGGGGGCCGGCAATTCACCCCTCCACTTT.